This passage covers 18 T cell receptor beta chains from one sample sequenced in a study of control samples from healthy donors and cancer patients. Repertoires were generated with immunoSEQ multiplex PCR, while TCRdb's copy carries only in-frame clones and drops some. Found here are 90,000 to 100,000 clones, 79% of them singletons; the top ten hold about 11%. The sample comprised blood. The receptors were gathered from a woman aged 25 to 39 in good health.

The genes are TRBV15 and TRBJ1-5, with TRBD1 matching over 9 bases. Germline V gene sequence: CDR1 LNHNV, CDR2 YYDKDF (reference sequence). V gave up 6 bases and J gave up 3 bases; unmatched junction bases: 6. The CDR3 extends over 15 amino acids. CDR3 amino acids: CATRQRDRDNQPQHF. CDR3 DNA: TGTGCCACCAGACAACGGGACAGGGACAATCAGCCCCAGCATTTT.

The CDR3 spells CATKSRHQVLHGYTF. The CDR3 DNA reads as TGTGCCACCAAAAGCAGGCACCAAGTTCTCCATGGCTACACCTTC. The chain couples TRBV24-1 to TRBJ1-2; D is unclear. The CDR3 covers 15 residues. The ends were cut back, 8 bases at V and 6 bases at J, with 21 bases in the middle. The germline V gene has CDR1 KGHDR and CDR2 SFDVKD.

The gene calls are TRBV19 and TRBJ2-7, with a tentative D call TRBD1 (6 bases). Trimming removed 5 bases from V and 5 bases from J, with 13 bases in between. Germline V gives CDR1 LNHDA, CDR2 SQIVND (reference sequence). There are 13 residues in the CDR3. Here the CDR3 reads CASSYRVADEQYF. The CDR3 DNA reads as TGTGCCAGTAGTTACAGGGTCGCGGACGAGCAGTACTTC.

The chain recombines TRBV6-2 or TRBV6-3 with TRBJ2-7; TRBD2 matches at 7 bases. This CDR3 contains 16 residues. V lost 2 bases to trimming and J lost 1 base; unmatched junction nucleotides: 8. Germline CDR1 is MNHEY and CDR2 is SVGEGT. CDR3 protein: CASSYNAGEGSYEQYF. The DNA for the CDR3 is TGTGCCAGCAGTTACAACGCGGGGGAAGGGTCCTACGAGCAGTACTTC.

The V and J genes are TRBV7-8 and TRBJ1-6; 9 positions match TRBD1. Germline CDR1 reads SGHVS; CDR2 reads FQNEAQ. This CDR3 is built from 14 residues. The ends lost 5 bases at V and 9 bases at J; junction bases unmatched: 5. CDR3 in amino acids: CASSPQGAFSPLHF. The CDR3 region has the DNA TGTGCCAGCAGCCCACAGGGGGCGTTTTCACCCCTCCACTTT.

The chain combines TRBV19 with TRBJ2-2, with 10 bases that match TRBD2. CDR1 is LNHDA and CDR2 is SQIVND in the germline V gene (reference sequence). The CDR3 runs to 18 residues. V gave up 2 bases and J gave up 1 base; unmatched junction bases: 7. CDR3 amino acids: CASSIRPSGGQNTGELFF. The CDR3 coding sequence is TGTGCCAGTAGTATAAGGCCTAGCGGGGGCCAGAACACCGGGGAGCTGTTTTTT.

Details on this clone: The DNA is left out, because the CDR3 cannot be placed on it with certainty; the CDR3 is given as TCRdb lists it. V gene TRBV11-2 combines with J gene TRBJ2-5; the table's D gene call, TRBD2, was not cross checked with the DNA. The CDR3 is 14 residues long, counting both termini. In germline, CDR1 is SGHAT, CDR2 FQNNGV. The CDR3 here is CASSLAFGGGSRYF.

The CDR3 protein is CATSNDSKNQPQHF. The DNA of the CDR3 is TGTGCCACCAGTAACGACAGTAAGAATCAGCCCCAGCATTTT. This chain connects TRBV24-1 to TRBJ1-5, with a tentative D call TRBD1 (5 bases). CDR3 length: 14 amino acids. V was trimmed by 6 bases and J by 4 bases, leaving 12 bases between them. CDR1 is KGHDR, CDR2 SFDVKD, per germline.

This clone was observed a handful of times. The chain recombines TRBV2 with TRBJ2-2, with D uncertain. Germline CDR1 SNHLY, CDR2 FYNNEI. The CDR3 has 15 residues. Trimming pared 4 bases from V and 2 bases from J, leaving 11 bases between. For the CDR3, the DNA is TGTGCCAGCAGTGGAATTAGTCCCAACACCGGGGAGCTGTTTTTT. Its translation: CASSGISPNTGELFF.

The chain is built from TRBV6-1 and TRBJ2-5; the D is unclear. The ends were cut back, 3 bases at V and 3 bases at J, with 11 bases in the middle. Germline V CDR1 and CDR2: MNHNS, SASEGT. This CDR3 has 14 amino acids. The CDR3 nucleotides read TGTGCCAGCAGTGAGGGATCTCTAAAAGAGACCCAGTACTTC. This gives the protein CASSEGSLKETQYF.

This clone appeared a single time. J is TRBJ2-5 and V is TRBV3-1 (or the pseudogene TRBV3-2), with D uncertain. V gave up 1 base and J gave up 4 bases, with 10 bases separating them. The CDR3 contains 14 residues. The germline gives CDR1 LGHDT, CDR2 YNNKEL (reference sequence). CDR3 residues: CASSQGSLGETQYF. For the CDR3, the DNA is TGTGCCAGCAGCCAAGGTAGTTTAGGAGAGACCCAGTACTTC.

V usage is TRBV9 and J usage is TRBJ1-1; no reliable D call. The CDR3 length is 14 residues. Germline V lookup: CDR1 SGDLS, CDR2 YYNGEE. V lost 2 bases and J lost 1, with 9 bases in between. The CDR3 DNA reads as TGTGCCAGCAGCGTGATTTCTGCGAACACTGAAGCTTTCTTT. Amino acid sequence: CASSVISANTEAFF.

The CDR3 DNA reads as TGTGCCAGCAGTCTGGGATCGGGGGCCGCCTACGAGCAGTACTTC. Amino acid sequence: CASSLGSGAAYEQYF. This rearrangement joins TRBV6-5 to TRBJ2-7; D may correspond to TRBD1 or TRBD2 (6 bases each). CDR1 and CDR2 (germline): MNHEY, SVGAGI. This CDR3 is 15 amino acids long. Trimming left V 5 bases short and J 2 bases short, with 16 bases between.

This clone has only a few counts. The chain links TRBV6-1 to TRBJ1-2; TRBD1 aligns across 7 bases. V shed 1 base, J shed 5 bases, and the junction held 10 bases outside the gene matches. The CDR3 is 16 residues long. Germline CDR1 MNHNS, CDR2 SASEGT. The CDR3 coding sequence is TGTGCCAGCAGTGAAGAAGTATTGGACAGGAGATATGGCTACACCTTC. Its protein product is CASSEEVLDRRYGYTF.

The J gene is TRBJ1-2, the V gene TRBV6-4; D is perhaps TRBD1 (5 bases). The V end lost 3 bases, the J end lost 4 bases, and 12 bases lay between the germline ends. CDR1 is MRHNA, CDR2 SNTAGT, per germline. CDR3 length: 14 residues. This chain's CDR3 is CASSEGKGAYGYTF. In nucleotides, the CDR3 is TGTGCCAGCAGTGAGGGCAAAGGGGCCTATGGCTACACCTTC.

This clone has a handful of counts. The chain combines TRBV5-4 with TRBJ2-5; the match to TRBD1 covers 7 bases. V dropped 1 base and J dropped 1; count of bases not matched to a gene: 4. CDR3 size: 15 residues. CDR1 is SGHNT, CDR2 YYREEE, per germline (reference sequence). The CDR3 is CASSLLQGTQETQYF. CDR3 sequence (DNA): TGTGCCAGCAGCTTGTTACAGGGGACCCAAGAGACCCAGTACTTC.

The gene calls are TRBV5-4 and TRBJ1-6; D gene ambiguous. V was trimmed by 0 bases and J by 7 bases, leaving 14 bases between them. Germline-derived CDR1 and CDR2 are SGHNT and YYREEE (reference sequence). This CDR3 region has 16 residues. Here the CDR3 DNA reads TGTGCCAGCAGCTTGGCCGTCCCAGGCTCGAATTCACCCCTCCACTTT. Protein sequence: CASSLAVPGSNSPLHF.

The chain has TRBV2 and TRBJ1-2; tentatively, D is TRBD1 (6 bases). Trimming shortened V by 5 bases and J by 6 bases, and 22 bases separated the two germline ends. CDR1 is SNHLY, CDR2 FYNNEI, per germline. This CDR3 has 16 residues. The CDR3 sequence is CASSRSAGDIGDGYTF. The CDR3 DNA follows: TGTGCCAGCAGTCGTAGCGCAGGGGACATCGGGGATGGCTACACCTTC. The full variable domain, with the rest looked up from reference TRBV2 and TRBJ1-2, is EPEVTQTPSHQVTQMGQEVILRCVPISNHLYFYWYRQILGQKVEFLVSFYNNEISEKSEIFDDQFSVERPDGSNFTLKIRSTKLEDSAMYFCASSRSAGDIGDGYTFGSGTRLTVV.